This T cell receptor beta chain originates from a study of early T cells in non-severe SARS-CoV-2 infection. One entry per CDR3 protein, called by TCRdb with MiXCR from the 5' RACE reads. The sample contains around 37,000 distinct CDR3 sequences, roughly 9.9% of which appear only once. The germline V gene has CDR1 DFQATT and CDR2 SNEGSKA (reference sequence). The CDR3 runs 11 residues. V was pared by 5 bases and J by 3 bases, with 7 bases between. This clonotype was observed many times. Sample: whole blood. The source is an adult who was a healthcare worker with PCR-confirmed SARS-CoV-2 infection or an uninfected control (not recorded which). J is TRBJ1-1 and V is TRBV20-1, with D unresolved. CDR3 sequence (DNA): TGCAGTGCTCAGAAGGACACTGAAGCTTTCTTT. Protein product: CSAQKDTEAFF.